This TCR beta chain came from a study of blood T cell repertoires in COVID-19 (dated by TCRdb to between 2020 and 2021). Some background on the complete study: Samples covering the acute and convalescent phases of COVID-19 were provided by collaborators in the United States, Italy and Spain. The prospective study material was composed of cDNA or gDNA derived from T cells, B-cell-depleted T cells, or PBMCs. The dataset comprised deeply sampled blood TCRbeta repertoires from subjects exposed to, actively infected with, or recovered from COVID-19. The repertoires were made available in a free public database intended to serve as a resource for research on the immune response to SARS-CoV-2. The samples were drawn from two sources: the first 160 participants of the ongoing ImmuneRACE study, and 1,000 to 1,500 subjects contributed by 6 global collaborators. The sample metadata nearly always contained a de-identified subject ID, COVID-19 status, age in years and sex. Where available, HLA class I and class II types were obtained from metadata supplied by the sample provider rather than from assay-based typing. The research as a whole found: Clinical and demographic metadata were provided uncurated, with the amount varying by source and participant.

Each collaborating institution followed its own protocols to collect whole blood in K2EDTA tubes. Collaborator samples were shipped for TCRbeta analysis as frozen whole blood, isolated PBMCs, or DNA extracted from either sample type. The junction shows trimming of 8 bases on V and 4 bases on J, plus 14 bases between the germline ends. The CDR3 sequence holds 14 residues, the cysteine and phenylalanine included. Solely the CDR3 DNA is kept, with 42 bases framed from the first base. The germline V gene (reference sequence) supplies CDR1 LNHDA and CDR2 SQIVND. Note on this clone: No cognate antigen has been identified for it. Per-base quality was not reported, and no clone a single base away is much larger than it.

TCRbeta CDR3 regions were amplified from genomic DNA by means of the immunoSEQ Assay, a bias-controlled multiplex PCR. In the paper's pipeline: The number of nucleated cells in each sample was estimated by amplification of reference gene primers within the assay. Sequence reads were collapsed and filtered to measure the absolute abundance of every unique TCRbeta CDR3 rearrangement. For each sample, productive Simpson clonality was calculated as the square root of Simpson's diversity index over productive rearrangements. Sourced from immuneACCESS, this table was stored by TCRdb with only in-frame sequences that have V and J called. A share of the clones is absent; for the studies checked, an unresolved V gene accounts for under half, and the remainder has no known explanation. V and J calls and clone size are given by that table; D and trimming were obtained from the DNA. In all, the sample holds 150,000 to 180,000 clones, and roughly 80% of those were seen once. The ten largest clones take up more than 3% of the sample.

Sequenced sample: peripheral blood. This receptor was taken from a woman of 80 years or more with acute or convalescent COVID-19. The chain was built from TRBV19 and TRBJ2-2, with TRBD1 tentatively as D gene (6 bases match). This receptor has the CDR3 CASREQGSTGELFF. Read as DNA, the sequence is TGTGCCAGTCGAGAGCAGGGGAGCACCGGGGAGCTGTTTTTT.